The T cell receptor (beta chain) under discussion was sequenced for a study of vaccination and CD4 T cells after COVID-19 (dated by TCRdb to between 2020 and 2023). With respect to the entire study: Convalescent patients had a positive SARS-CoV-2 result on nasal swab PCR, and of these patients, several had mild disease and one had severe disease. In 10 COVID-19 convalescent patients and a few infection-naive healthy vaccine recipients, researchers compared the spike-specific CD4+ TCR repertoire from before mRNA vaccination with the repertoire from after. Post-COVID blood samples were collected from convalescent patients a median of around 96 days after diagnosis, with a range of roughly 30 to 161 days. Control cultures used a CEFX viral epitope pool as positive control, an HIV-1 Nef peptide pool as negative control, or no peptide. For stimulating the cultures, overlapping spike peptide pools were used, derived from SARS-CoV-2 as well as from the common cold coronaviruses HCoV-NL63, HCoV-OC43 and HCoV-229E. Post-vaccine blood samples were collected a median of about 69 days after the second vaccine dose, ranging from about 13 to 241 days. The convalescent cohort included six males and four females, with two Hispanic individuals, seven Caucasians, two Asians and one multiracial person. Participants received two doses of either the Pfizer-BioNTech BNT162b2 vaccine (n=8) or the Moderna mRNA-1273 vaccine (n=2).

Library preparation employed PCR. DNA from cultured CD4+ T cells underwent TCR sequencing with the Oncomine TCR Beta short-read assay at the Johns Hopkins FTIC core. The QIAamp micro DNA kit was used to extract genomic DNA from the cultured CD4+ T cells. Oncomine TCR Beta libraries made from cultured CD4+ T cells were pooled using unique dual indexes and sequenced on an Illumina iSeq 100. In the source study's methods: Non-productive sequences were removed, and CDR3s not starting with C, not ending with F or W, or shorter than 7 amino acids were discarded. The MANAFEST web application was used to identify antigen-specific clonotypes by comparing peptide-stimulated wells against reference wells and other culture wells. Positive clones required FDR below 0.05, an odds ratio above 5, and productive frequency above 0.1% in at least two of three replicate wells. A clonotype counted as cross-reactive if it showed significant expansion both in the SARS-CoV-2 spike wells and in at least one common cold coronavirus spike condition. Using R version 3.6.1, CDR3 homology was evaluated through Levenshtein distances (stringdist) along with unrooted phylogenetic trees (ape). TCRdb reanalyzed the raw reads on its own, using fastp at Q25 for trimming and MiXCR for clone calling, and kept in-frame beta chains. Rows merge per CDR3 protein into single entries with the most common DNA and genes. Here the V and J calls rest on TCRdb's processing, not on the authors' analysis. The sample data list approximately 15,000 distinct CDR3 sequences, and roughly half of these were observed just once. Under 15% of the sample goes to the ten largest clones.

Overall results and qualifications from the work: The number of convalescent patients in the study was relatively small, and the study did not examine early timepoints following natural infection. In convalescent patients, a median approximately 83% of post-vaccine SARS-CoV-2-reactive clones were detected only after vaccination, and vaccine-specific priming was suggested by this finding. Of the vaccine-specific clones found in convalescent patients, nearly all (304 of 307) were mono-reactive for SARS-CoV-2 spike instead of being cross-reactive with common cold coronaviruses. The median number of SARS-CoV-2-reactive clonotypes rose from about 23 after infection to a few dozen after vaccination, but the change was not significant.

Looking up the germline V gene yields CDR1 MNHNS and CDR2 SASEGT. The CDR3 spans 13 residues, from the cysteine through the phenylalanine. Only the CDR3 DNA is retained, 39 bases long and in frame from the first base. V loses 9 bases at its end and J loses 2 bases; junction bases beyond the gene matches: 6. Per the publication, the treatment or condition label means: 10-day PBMC culture with coronavirus spike peptide pools or control peptides (ViraFEST assay). The ViraFEST assay, used in the study, expanded antigen-specific T cells with peptide pools and then identified the expanded clonotypes through TCR sequencing. The convalescent patients' positive SARS-CoV-2 PCR tests were from March to December 2020, which was before the Alpha, Beta and Delta variants emerged in the United States. Each well held 2.2 million or so PBMCs cultured with 10 ug/ml peptide pools in IMDM containing around 5% human AB serum and roughly 10 IU/ml IL-2. Half of the culture medium was replaced with fresh IL-2-containing medium on days 3 and 7. After approximately 11 days of culture, CD4+ T cells were isolated by negative selection with the EasySep CD4+ T cell isolation kit. PBMCs were separated from whole blood using Ficoll-Paque Plus gradient centrifugation and then either used fresh or cryopreserved at -140C. Triplicate wells were generally used for each culture condition.

As to this clonotype: What antigen it recognizes has not been identified. It has no much larger one-base neighbor in the sample; base qualities were not kept.

The receptor comes from a human donor who had recovered from COVID-19. The sequenced sample consisted of CD4+ T cells from blood, cultured in vitro. The chain couples TRBV6-1 to TRBJ2-7; TRBD2 matches 8 bases in the middle. The CDR3 region reads CASKEAGAYEQYF. The nucleotides read TGTGCCAGTAAAGAAGCGGGGGCCTACGAGCAGTACTTC.